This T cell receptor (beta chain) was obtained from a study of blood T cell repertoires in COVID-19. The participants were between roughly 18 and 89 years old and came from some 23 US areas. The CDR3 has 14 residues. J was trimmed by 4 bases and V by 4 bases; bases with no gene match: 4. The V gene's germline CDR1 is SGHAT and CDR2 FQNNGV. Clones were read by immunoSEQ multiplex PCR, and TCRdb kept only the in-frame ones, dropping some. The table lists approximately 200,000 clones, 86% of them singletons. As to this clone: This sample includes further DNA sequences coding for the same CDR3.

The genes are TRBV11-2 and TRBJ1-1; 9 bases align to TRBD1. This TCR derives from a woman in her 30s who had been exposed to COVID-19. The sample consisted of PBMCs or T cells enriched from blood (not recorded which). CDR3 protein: CASSSSTGGTEAFF. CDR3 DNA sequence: TGTGCCAGCAGCTCATCGACAGGGGGCACTGAAGCTTTCTTT.